The text below deals with one T cell receptor (beta chain). These data are taken from a study of control samples from healthy donors and cancer patients. Method: immunoSEQ multiplex PCR; TCRdb's copy keeps in-frame clones and lacks some. The table has 70,000 to 80,000 clones, roughly 82% seen once. Between the trimmed V and J ends, which lost 1 base and 9 bases, there was a span of 13 bases. The CDR3 is 13 amino acids. Germline CDR1 is LGHNA and CDR2 is YSLEER. The chain combines TRBV4-3 with TRBJ2-7, with D perhaps TRBD1 or TRBD2 (5 bases each). This TCR was recovered from a man in his fifties in good health. The sequenced sample was blood. The CDR3 loop reads CASSQGGSSGQYF. The CDR3 DNA follows: TGCGCCAGCAGCCAAGGGGGCTCCAGCGGGCAGTACTTC.